Each of the 18 T cell receptor beta chains below was sequenced from the same sample in a study of human T cells and chemical hapten exposure. Each CDR3 protein gets one entry after TCRdb re-called the RACE reads with MiXCR. This table holds 300,000 to 450,000 distinct CDR3 sequences, 4.5% to 6% found once. Specified time point: pre-sensitization, week 0. Specified treatment: therapeutic diphenylcyclopropenone sensitization with weekly scalp DPC. The sample consisted of whole blood, taken in connection with sensitization to the hapten diphenylcyclopropenone (DPC). Receptors originate from a woman aged 45 to 65 with alopecia areata. Some clones in this sample may be carry-over from other donors' samples.

This clonotype was recorded a few times. This CDR3 reads CATTYTDENSPLHF. The CDR3 coding sequence is TGTGCCACAACCTATACAGACGAGAATTCACCCCTCCACTTT. V and J are TRBV10-3 and TRBJ1-6; D remains unclear. The CDR3 sequence is 14 residues long. Germline V gives CDR1 ENHRY, CDR2 SYGVKD. Trimming removed 10 bases at V and 7 bases at J, with 17 bases between.

This clonotype was picked up a small number of times. This chain joins TRBV30 and TRBJ2-6; D may be TRBD1 or TRBD2 (6 bases each). Trimming removed 2 bases from V and 2 bases from J, with 7 bases in between. The CDR3 has 14 amino acids. The V gene's germline CDR1 is GTSNPN and CDR2 SVGIG (reference sequence). The CDR3 sequence is CAWSRGAGANVLTF. The CDR3 region has the DNA TGTGCCTGGAGTAGGGGGGCTGGGGCCAACGTCCTGACTTTC.

This clonotype was detected ten times or more. This chain uses TRBV5-1 with TRBJ2-1; 14 bases map to TRBD2. The CDR3 runs 14 residues. Germline CDR1 SGHRS, CDR2 YFSETQ. V dropped 4 bases and J dropped 9; count of bases not matched to a gene: 3. The CDR3 nucleotides read TGCGCCAGCAGCGGTGGACTAGCGGGAGGTGAGCAGTTCTTC. This translates into CASSGGLAGGEQFF.

The chain is built from TRBV11-1 and TRBJ2-3; TRBD2 might be the D (6 bases). Germline-derived CDR1 and CDR2 are SGHAT and FQDESV (reference sequence). V lost 6 bases and J 2 bases, leaving 12 bases between the germline ends. CDR3 size: 14 residues. As DNA, the CDR3 is TGTGCCAGCAGGGGGGGAACCTACACAGATACGCAGTATTTT. It encodes CASRGGTYTDTQYF.

This clonotype was observed a handful of times. The chain is built from TRBV20-1 and TRBJ1-5, with 8 bases aligning to TRBD1. This CDR3 has 16 amino acids. V shed 1 base and J 4 bases; nucleotides not matched to a gene: 9. Per the germline V gene, CDR1 is DFQATT and CDR2 is SNEGSKA (reference sequence). CDR3 region: CSARVRQGAPNQPQHF. The DNA of the CDR3 is TGCAGTGCTAGAGTTAGGCAGGGGGCACCTAATCAGCCCCAGCATTTT.

In its sample, this clonotype was seen many times. The chain carries TRBV15 and TRBJ2-1, with D unclear. This CDR3 has 13 amino acids. Germline V lookup: CDR1 LNHNV, CDR2 YYDKDF (reference sequence). The ends were cut back, 3 bases at V and 4 bases at J, with 7 bases in the middle. CDR3 residues: CATSSQEYNEQFF. CDR3 DNA sequence: TGTGCCACCAGCAGCCAGGAGTACAATGAGCAGTTCTTC.

This chain uses TRBV11-1 with TRBJ2-3, with D tentatively TRBD2 (5 bases). Trimming pared 1 base from V and 3 bases from J, leaving 14 bases between. The germline gives CDR1 SGHAT, CDR2 FQDESV (reference sequence). The CDR3 has 16 residues. The DNA for the CDR3 is TGTGCCAGCAGCTTAGTTGACGGGGATCGGACAGATACGCAGTATTTT. This encodes CASSLVDGDRTDTQYF.

This chain uses TRBV29-1 with TRBJ1-2, with 10 bases identical to TRBD1. This CDR3 has 17 amino acids. In germline, CDR1 is SQVTM, CDR2 ANQGSEA. V shed 5 bases, J shed 2 bases, and the junction held 14 bases outside the gene matches. As DNA, the CDR3 is TGCAGCGTTCTAAACCCCCTAGACAGGGGGCGCAACTATGGCTACACCTTC. Its protein is CSVLNPLDRGRNYGYTF.

The sample holds a few counts of this clonotype. The V call is TRBV28, the J call TRBJ1-1; the D is unclear. V was cut by 4 bases and J by 5 bases, with 5 bases left in between. Germline CDR1 MDHEN, CDR2 SYDVKM. This CDR3 comprises 11 residues. The CDR3, as DNA: TGTGCCAGCAGTTGGTCGACTGAAGCTTTCTTT. It codes for CASSWSTEAFF.

V is TRBV12-3 or TRBV12-4 and J is TRBJ1-1, with 11 nucleotides matching TRBD1. The V gene end was trimmed by 7 bases and the J gene end by 3 bases; junction bases not matched to a gene: 10. CDR3 size: 16 residues. Here the CDR3 DNA reads TGTGCCAGCACCTTTCCGGGACAGGGGGGAGACACTGAAGCTTTCTTT. Encoded protein: CASTFPGQGGDTEAFF.

This clonotype occurred many times. The rearrangement joins TRBV29-1 to TRBJ2-3; 8 nucleotides match TRBD2. CDR3 size: 14 residues. V shed 7 bases and J 0 bases; nucleotides not matched to a gene: 6. The germline CDR1 and CDR2 sequences are SQVTM and ANQGSEA. The CDR3 loop reads CSANLAGSTDTQYF. The CDR3 nucleotides are TGCAGCGCAAACCTAGCGGGTAGCACAGATACGCAGTATTTT.

This clonotype was counted ten times or more. This chain joins TRBV12-3 or TRBV12-4 and TRBJ1-2, with TRBD1 identical over 10 bases. The CDR3 is 13 residues long. V shed 8 bases and J 7 bases; nucleotides not matched to a gene: 7. The CDR3 nucleotides read TGTGCCAGCCAATTAGGGACAGGGGTTGGCTACACCTTC. Protein: CASQLGTGVGYTF.

The chain couples TRBV12-3 or TRBV12-4 to TRBJ1-5; D is perhaps TRBD1 (5 bases). Trimming removed 5 bases from V and 11 bases from J, with 10 bases in between. The CDR3 covers 11 residues. The CDR3 DNA follows: TGTGCCAGCAGTCAGACAGACACCCAGCATTTT. Its translation is CASSQTDTQHF.

The V and J genes are TRBV13 and TRBJ2-1; 9 bases align to TRBD2. The CDR3 has 14 amino acids. Per germline, CDR1 PRHDT and CDR2 FYEKMQ (reference sequence). V trimming: 4 bases; J trimming: 9 bases; junction bases outside the gene matches: 7. For the CDR3, the DNA is TGTGCCAGCAGCTCGGCGGGGGGGCCAGGTGAGCAGTTCTTC. Translated, it gives CASSSAGGPGEQFF.

This clonotype came up a few times. The CDR3 DNA is TGTGCCAGCAGCCTTCTAACAGGGACCAAAACCTACGAGCAGTACTTC. It encodes CASSLLTGTKTYEQYF. The chain links TRBV7-9 to TRBJ2-7, with D perhaps TRBD1 (6 bases). The CDR3 loop spans 16 amino acids. CDR1 and CDR2 from the germline V gene are SEHNR and FQNEAQ (reference sequence). The V end was cut by 5 bases, the J end by 2 bases, with 19 bases between.

The chain uses TRBV20-1 and TRBJ1-1; perhaps TRBD1 as D (6 bases). V was trimmed by 1 base and J by 3 bases, leaving 27 bases between them. CDR3 length equals 19 residues. Germline V gene lookup returns CDR1 DFQATT and CDR2 SNEGSKA (reference sequence). The chain's CDR3 is CSARGREQGERGKDTEAFF. As DNA, the CDR3 is TGCAGTGCTAGAGGTAGGGAACAGGGTGAGAGGGGAAAGGACACTGAAGCTTTCTTT.

This clonotype came up many times. The chain recombines TRBV2 with TRBJ1-5, with 7 bases identical to TRBD1. Trimming at V came to 3 bases and at J to 2 bases, leaving 7 bases not matched to a gene. Germline CDR1 is SNHLY and CDR2 is FYNNEI. CDR3 size: 16 residues. DNA of the CDR3: TGTGCCAGCAGTGATTGGGTCGGACAGGGCAATCAGCCCCAGCATTTT. This encodes CASSDWVGQGNQPQHF.

This clonotype was recorded many times. The V and J genes are TRBV27 and TRBJ1-3; D is ambiguous. V was shortened by 7 bases and J by 9 bases, with 13 bases between the two germline ends. The CDR3 runs 12 residues. Germline CDR1 MNHEY, CDR2 SMNVEV (reference sequence). CDR3 in amino acids: CASKEGSGTIYF. The CDR3 DNA follows: TGTGCCAGCAAGGAGGGCAGTGGCACCATATATTTT.